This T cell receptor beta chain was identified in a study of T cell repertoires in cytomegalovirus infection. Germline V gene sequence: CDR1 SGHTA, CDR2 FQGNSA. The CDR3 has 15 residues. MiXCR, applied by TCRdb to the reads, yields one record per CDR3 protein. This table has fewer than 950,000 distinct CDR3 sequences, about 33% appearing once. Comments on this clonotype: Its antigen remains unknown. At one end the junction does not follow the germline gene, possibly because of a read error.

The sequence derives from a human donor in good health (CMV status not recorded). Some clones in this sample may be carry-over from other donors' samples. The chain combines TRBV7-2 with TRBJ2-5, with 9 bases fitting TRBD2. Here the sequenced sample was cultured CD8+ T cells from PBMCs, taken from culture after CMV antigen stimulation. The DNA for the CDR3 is TGTGTCAGCAGCTCCGCTCGCGGGGGGGAGGAGACCCAGTACTTC. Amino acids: CVSSSARGGEETQYF. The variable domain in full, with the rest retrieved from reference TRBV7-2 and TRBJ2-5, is GAGVSQSPSNKVTEKGKDVELRCDPISGHTALYWYRQSLGQGLEFLIYFQGNSAPDKSGLPSDRFSAERTGGSVSTLTIQRTQQEDSAVYLCVSSSARGGEETQYFGPGTRLLVL.